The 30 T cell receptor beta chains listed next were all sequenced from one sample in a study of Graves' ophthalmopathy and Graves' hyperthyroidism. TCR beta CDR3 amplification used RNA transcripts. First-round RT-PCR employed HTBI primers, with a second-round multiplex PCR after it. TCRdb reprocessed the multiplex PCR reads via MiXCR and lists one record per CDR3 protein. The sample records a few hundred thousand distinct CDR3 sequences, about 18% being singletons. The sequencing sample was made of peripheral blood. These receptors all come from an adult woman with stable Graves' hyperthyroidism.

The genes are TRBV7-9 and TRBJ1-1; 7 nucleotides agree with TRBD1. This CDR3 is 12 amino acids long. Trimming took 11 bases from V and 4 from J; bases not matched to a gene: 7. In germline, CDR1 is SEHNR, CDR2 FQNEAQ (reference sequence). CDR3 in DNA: TGTGCCGGGGCCAGGGGGTCCACTGAAGCTTTCTTT. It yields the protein CAGARGSTEAFF.

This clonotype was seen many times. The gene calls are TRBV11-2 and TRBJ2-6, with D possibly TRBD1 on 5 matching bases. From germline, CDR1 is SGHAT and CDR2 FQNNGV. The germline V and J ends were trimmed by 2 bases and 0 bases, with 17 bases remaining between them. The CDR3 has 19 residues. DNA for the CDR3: TGTGCCAGCAGCTTATACAGGCGGAATCCGCACTCTGGGGCCAACGTCCTGACTTTC. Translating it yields CASSLYRRNPHSGANVLTF.

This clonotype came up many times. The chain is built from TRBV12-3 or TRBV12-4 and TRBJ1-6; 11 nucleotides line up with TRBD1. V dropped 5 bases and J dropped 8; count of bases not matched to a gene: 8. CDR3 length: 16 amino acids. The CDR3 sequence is CASSPGTGGGDSPLHF. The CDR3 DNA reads TGTGCCAGCAGTCCTGGGACAGGGGGTGGCGATTCACCCCTCCACTTT.

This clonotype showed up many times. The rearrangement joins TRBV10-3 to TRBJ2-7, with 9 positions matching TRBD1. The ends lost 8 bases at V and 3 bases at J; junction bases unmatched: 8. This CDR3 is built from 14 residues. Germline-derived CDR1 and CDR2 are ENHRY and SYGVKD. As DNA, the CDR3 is TGTGCCATCTCTTTCTCGGGACAGGGCTACGAGCAGTACTTC. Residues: CAISFSGQGYEQYF.

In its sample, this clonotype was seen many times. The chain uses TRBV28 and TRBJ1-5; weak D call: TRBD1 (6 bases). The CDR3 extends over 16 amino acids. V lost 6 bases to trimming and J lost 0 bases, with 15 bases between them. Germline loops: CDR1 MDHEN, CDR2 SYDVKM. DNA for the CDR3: TGTGCCAGCAGACCAACGCAGGGGAGTAGCAATCAGCCCCAGCATTTT. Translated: CASRPTQGSSNQPQHF.

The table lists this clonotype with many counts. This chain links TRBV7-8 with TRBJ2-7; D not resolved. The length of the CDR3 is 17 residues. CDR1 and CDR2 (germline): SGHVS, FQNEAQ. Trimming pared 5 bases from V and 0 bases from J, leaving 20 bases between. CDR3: CASSQRRVGQSSYEQYF. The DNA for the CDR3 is TGTGCCAGCAGCCAACGTAGAGTCGGCCAAAGCTCCTACGAGCAGTACTTC.

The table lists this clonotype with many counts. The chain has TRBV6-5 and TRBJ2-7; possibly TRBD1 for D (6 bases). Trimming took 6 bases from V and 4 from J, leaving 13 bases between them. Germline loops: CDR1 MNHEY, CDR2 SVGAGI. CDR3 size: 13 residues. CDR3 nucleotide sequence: TGTGCCAGCAGCATCTCACAGGGTTACGAGCAGTACTTC. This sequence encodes CASSISQGYEQYF.

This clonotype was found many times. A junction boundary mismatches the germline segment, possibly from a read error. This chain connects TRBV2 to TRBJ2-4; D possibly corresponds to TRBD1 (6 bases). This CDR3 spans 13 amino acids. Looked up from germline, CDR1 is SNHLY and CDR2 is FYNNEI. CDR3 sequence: CASSGTRGYIKYF. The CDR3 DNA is TGTGCCAGCAGTGGGACAAGGGGGTACATTAAGTACTTC.

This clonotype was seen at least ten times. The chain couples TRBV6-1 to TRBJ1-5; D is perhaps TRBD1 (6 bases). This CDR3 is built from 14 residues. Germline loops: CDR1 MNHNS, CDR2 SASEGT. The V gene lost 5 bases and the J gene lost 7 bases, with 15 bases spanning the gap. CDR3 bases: TGTGCCAGCAGTATCCTGGATGACAGGCAGCCCCAGCATTTT. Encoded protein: CASSILDDRQPQHF.

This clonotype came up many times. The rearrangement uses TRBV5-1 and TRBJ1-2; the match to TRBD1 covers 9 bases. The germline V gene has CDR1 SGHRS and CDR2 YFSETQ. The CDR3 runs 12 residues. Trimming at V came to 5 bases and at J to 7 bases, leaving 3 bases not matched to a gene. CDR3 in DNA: TGCGCCAGCAGACAGGGGGCGTCTGGCTACACCTTC. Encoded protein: CASRQGASGYTF.

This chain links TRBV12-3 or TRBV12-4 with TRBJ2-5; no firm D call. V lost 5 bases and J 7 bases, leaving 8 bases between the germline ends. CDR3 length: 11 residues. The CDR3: CASSPRRTQYF. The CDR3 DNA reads TGTGCCAGCAGTCCCCGCCGGACCCAGTACTTC.

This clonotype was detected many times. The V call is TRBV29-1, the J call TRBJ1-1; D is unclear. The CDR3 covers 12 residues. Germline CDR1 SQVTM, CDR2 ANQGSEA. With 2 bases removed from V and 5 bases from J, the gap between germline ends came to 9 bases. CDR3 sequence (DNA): TGCAGCGTTGAAAATGCTAGAACTGAAGCTTTCTTT. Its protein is CSVENARTEAFF.

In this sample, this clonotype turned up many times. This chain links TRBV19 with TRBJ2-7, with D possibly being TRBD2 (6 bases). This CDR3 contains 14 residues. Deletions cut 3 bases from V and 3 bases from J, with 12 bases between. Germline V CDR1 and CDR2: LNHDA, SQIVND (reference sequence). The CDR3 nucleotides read TGTGCCAGTAGTATTGCGGAGGGTTACTACGAGCAGTACTTC. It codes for CASSIAEGYYEQYF.

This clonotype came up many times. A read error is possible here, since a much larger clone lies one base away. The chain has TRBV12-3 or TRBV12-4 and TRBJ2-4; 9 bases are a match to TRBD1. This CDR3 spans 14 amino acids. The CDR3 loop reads CASSDPGQGNIKYF. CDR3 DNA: TGTGCCAGCAGTGATCCGGGACAGGGAAACATTAAGTACTTC.

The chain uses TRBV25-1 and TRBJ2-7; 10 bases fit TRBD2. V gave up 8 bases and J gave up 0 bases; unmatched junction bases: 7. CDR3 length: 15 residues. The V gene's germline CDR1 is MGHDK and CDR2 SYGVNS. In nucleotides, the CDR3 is TGTGCCAGCGGCCGGACTAGCGGTAGCTCCTACGAGCAGTACTTC. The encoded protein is CASGRTSGSSYEQYF.

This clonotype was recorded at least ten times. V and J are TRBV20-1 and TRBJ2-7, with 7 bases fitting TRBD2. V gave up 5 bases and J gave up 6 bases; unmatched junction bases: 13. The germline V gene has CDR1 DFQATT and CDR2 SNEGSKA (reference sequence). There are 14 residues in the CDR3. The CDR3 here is CSAALDGLEAEQYF. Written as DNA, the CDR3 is TGCAGTGCTGCGCTTGATGGACTAGAGGCCGAGCAGTACTTC.

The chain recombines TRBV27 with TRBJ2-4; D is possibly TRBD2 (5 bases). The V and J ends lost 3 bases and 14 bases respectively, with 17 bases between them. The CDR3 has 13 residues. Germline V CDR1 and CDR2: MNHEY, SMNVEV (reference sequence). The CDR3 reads CASSFGSATLEYF. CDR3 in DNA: TGTGCCAGCAGTTTTGGGAGCGCCACCTTAGAGTACTTC.

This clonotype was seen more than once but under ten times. The CDR3 DNA is TGTGCCAGCAGTGAAATTGGGGGGGGCAGCGGCTACACCTTC. It yields the protein CASSEIGGGSGYTF. J is TRBJ1-2 and V is TRBV6-1, with a possible D match to TRBD1 (6 bases). CDR1 MNHNS and CDR2 SASEGT come from the germline V gene. The ends were cut back, 2 bases at V and 8 bases at J, with 15 bases in the middle. CDR3 length: 14 residues.

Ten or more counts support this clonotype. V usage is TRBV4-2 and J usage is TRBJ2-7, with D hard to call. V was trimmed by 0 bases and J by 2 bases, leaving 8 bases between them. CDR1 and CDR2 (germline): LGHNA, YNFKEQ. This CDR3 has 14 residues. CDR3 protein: CASSQELGPYEQYF. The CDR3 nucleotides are TGTGCCAGCAGCCAAGAATTGGGTCCCTACGAGCAGTACTTC.

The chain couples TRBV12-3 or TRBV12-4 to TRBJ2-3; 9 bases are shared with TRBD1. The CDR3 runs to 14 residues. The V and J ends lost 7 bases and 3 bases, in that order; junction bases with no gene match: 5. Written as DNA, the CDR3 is TGTGCCAGCATTCCGGGACAGGGAACAGATACGCAGTATTTT. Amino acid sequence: CASIPGQGTDTQYF.

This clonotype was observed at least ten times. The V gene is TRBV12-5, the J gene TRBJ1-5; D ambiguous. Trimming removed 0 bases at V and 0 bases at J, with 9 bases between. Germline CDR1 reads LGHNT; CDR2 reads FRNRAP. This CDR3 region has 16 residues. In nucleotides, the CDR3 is TGTGCTAGTGGTTTGGTACTGACCTCTAGCAATCAGCCCCAGCATTTT. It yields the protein CASGLVLTSSNQPQHF.

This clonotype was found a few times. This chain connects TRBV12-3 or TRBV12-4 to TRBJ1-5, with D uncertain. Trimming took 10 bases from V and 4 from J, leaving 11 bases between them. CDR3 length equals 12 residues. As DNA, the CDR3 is TGTGCCACCAGCAGACCTAATCAGCCCCAGCATTTT. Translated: CATSRPNQPQHF.

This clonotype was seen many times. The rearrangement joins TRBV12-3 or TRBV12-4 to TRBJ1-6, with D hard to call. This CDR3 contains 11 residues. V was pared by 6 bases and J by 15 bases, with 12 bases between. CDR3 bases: TGTGCCAGCAGCATGAGGCACTTCCTCCACTTT. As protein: CASSMRHFLHF.

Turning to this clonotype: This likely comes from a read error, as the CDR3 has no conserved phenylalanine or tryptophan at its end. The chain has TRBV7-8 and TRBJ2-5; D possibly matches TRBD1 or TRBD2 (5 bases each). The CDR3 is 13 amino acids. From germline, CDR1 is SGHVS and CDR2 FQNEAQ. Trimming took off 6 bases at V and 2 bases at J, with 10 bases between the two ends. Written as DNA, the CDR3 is TGTGCCAGCAGTCGGGGCTTACAAGAGACCCAGTACTCC. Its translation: CASSRGLQETQYS.

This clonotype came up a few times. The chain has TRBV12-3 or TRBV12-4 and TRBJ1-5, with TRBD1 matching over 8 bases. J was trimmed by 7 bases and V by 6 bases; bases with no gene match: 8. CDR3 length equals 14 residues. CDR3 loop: CASSGDRQGQPQHF. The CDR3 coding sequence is TGTGCCAGCAGCGGGGACAGGCAAGGGCAGCCCCAGCATTTT.

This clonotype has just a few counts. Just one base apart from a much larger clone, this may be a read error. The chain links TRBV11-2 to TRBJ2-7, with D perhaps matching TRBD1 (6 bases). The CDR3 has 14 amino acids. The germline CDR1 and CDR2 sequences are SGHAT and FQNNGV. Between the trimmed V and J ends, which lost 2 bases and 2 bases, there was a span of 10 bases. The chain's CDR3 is CASSLRQAAYEQYF. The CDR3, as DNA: TGTGCCAGCAGCTTAAGACAGGCGGCCTACGAGCAGTACTTC.

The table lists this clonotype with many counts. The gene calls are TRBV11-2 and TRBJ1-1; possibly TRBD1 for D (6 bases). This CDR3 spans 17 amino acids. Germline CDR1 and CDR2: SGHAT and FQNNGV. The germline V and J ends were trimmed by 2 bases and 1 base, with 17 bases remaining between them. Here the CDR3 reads CASSLKPRGAGNTEAFF. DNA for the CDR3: TGTGCCAGCAGCTTAAAGCCAAGGGGGGCGGGGAACACTGAAGCTTTCTTT.

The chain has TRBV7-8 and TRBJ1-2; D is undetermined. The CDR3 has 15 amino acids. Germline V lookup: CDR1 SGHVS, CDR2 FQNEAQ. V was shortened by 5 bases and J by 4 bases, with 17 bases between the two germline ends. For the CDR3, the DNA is TGTGCCAGCAGCGGTAGCGAAGCTACATCCTATGGCTACACCTTC. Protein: CASSGSEATSYGYTF.

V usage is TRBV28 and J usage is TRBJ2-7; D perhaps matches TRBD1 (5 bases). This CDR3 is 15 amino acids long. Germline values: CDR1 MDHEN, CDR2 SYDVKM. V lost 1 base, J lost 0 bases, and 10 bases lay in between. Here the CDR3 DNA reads TGTGCCAGCAGTTTATTCCGCCAGGGCTCCTACGAGCAGTACTTC. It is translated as CASSLFRQGSYEQYF. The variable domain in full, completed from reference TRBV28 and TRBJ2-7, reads DVKVTQSSRYLVKRTGEKVFLECVQDMDHENMFWYRQDPGLGLRLIYFSYDVKMKEKGDIPEGYSVSREKKERFSLILESASTNQTSMYLCASSLFRQGSYEQYFGPGTRLTVT.

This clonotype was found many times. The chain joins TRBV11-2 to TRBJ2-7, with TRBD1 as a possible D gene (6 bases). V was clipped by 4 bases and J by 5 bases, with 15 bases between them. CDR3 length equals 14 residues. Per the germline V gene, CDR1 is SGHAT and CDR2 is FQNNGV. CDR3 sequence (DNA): TGTGCCAGCAGCTCAATACAGGGTTCTCACGAGCAGTACTTC. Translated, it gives CASSSIQGSHEQYF.